The 28 T cell receptor beta chains given below trace back to one sample, sequenced in a study of OX40 agonist ivuxolimab in advanced cancers. Data came from immunoSEQ multiplex PCR; TCRdb stores just in-frame clones and leaves some out. The sample contains about 68,000 clones, around nine tenths of which appear only once. The starting material was CD4+ or CD8+ T cells sorted from blood, obtained in a trial of the OX40 agonist ivuxolimab. The source of these receptors is an adult with an advanced solid tumor such as melanoma, head and neck, liver or kidney cancer.

The J gene is TRBJ2-2, the V gene TRBV19, with 8 nucleotides matching TRBD2. Germline V gene lookup returns CDR1 LNHDA and CDR2 SQIVND (reference sequence). The CDR3 has 15 amino acids. The V segment lost 3 bases and the J segment 1 base; nucleotides outside the gene matches: 1. The CDR3 nucleotides are TGTGCCAGTAGTATTAGCGGGGTGAACACCGGGGAGCTGTTTTTT. Protein product: CASSISGVNTGELFF.

The J gene is TRBJ2-1, the V gene TRBV5-1, with D possibly called TRBD1 or TRBD2 (5 bases each). The CDR3 is made up of 13 amino acids. Trimming took off 0 bases at V and 12 bases at J, with 13 bases between the two ends. Germline values: CDR1 SGHRS, CDR2 YFSETQ. CDR3 residues: CASSLDQVGTQFF. CDR3 sequence (DNA): TGCGCCAGCAGCTTGGATCAAGTGGGGACGCAGTTCTTC. Looking up the rest from reference TRBV5-1 and TRBJ2-1 gives the full variable domain: KAGVTQTPRYLIKTRGQQVTLSCSPISGHRSVSWYQQTPGQGLQFLFEYFSETQRNKGNFPGRFSGRQFSNSRSEMNVSTLELGDSALYLCASSLDQVGTQFFGPGTRLTVL.

This sequence joins TRBV28 and TRBJ1-1, with D possibly TRBD1 on 6 matching bases. Per germline, CDR1 MDHEN and CDR2 SYDVKM. This CDR3 is built from 15 residues. The V gene lost 6 bases and the J gene lost 0 bases, with 14 bases spanning the gap. The DNA of the CDR3 is TGTGCCAGCAGATTAAACAGGGCCTTGAACACTGAAGCTTTCTTT. Encoded protein: CASRLNRALNTEAFF.

The chain recombines TRBV2 with TRBJ2-2; D remains unclear. Trimming shortened V by 8 bases and J by 6 bases, and 16 bases separated the two germline ends. CDR3 length equals 14 residues. Germline V gene data show CDR1 as SNHLY and CDR2 as FYNNEI. The CDR3, as DNA: TGTGCCAGCTTTCCTGAGGCTCCCCCCGGGGAGCTGTTTTTT. This encodes CASFPEAPPGELFF.

The chain links TRBV29-1 to TRBJ1-2; 10 nucleotides align to TRBD1. This CDR3 has 12 residues. V lost 7 bases, J lost 5 bases, and 4 bases stayed unmatched. Germline V gene data show CDR1 as SQVTM and CDR2 as ANQGSEA. The CDR3 loop is CSAAGQGYGYTF. CDR3 nucleotides: TGCAGCGCCGCGGGACAGGGGTATGGCTACACCTTC.

The chain couples TRBV7-2 to TRBJ2-2; D is unclear. Germline-derived CDR1 and CDR2 are SGHTA and FQGNSA. The CDR3 extends over 14 amino acids. V shed 2 bases and J shed 1 base, with 5 bases lying between them. CDR3 DNA: TGTGCCAGCAGCTTACTCGGGAACACCGGGGAGCTGTTTTTT. Translating gives CASSLLGNTGELFF.

The chain has TRBV19 and TRBJ1-5; 7 nucleotides match TRBD1. The CDR3 consists of 15 residues. CDR1 and CDR2 (germline): LNHDA, SQIVND (reference sequence). J lost 4 bases, V lost 9 bases, and 12 bases had no gene match. The CDR3 DNA sequence: TGTGCCAGCACCACCCAGGGGGGGTTGAATCAGCCCCAGCATTTT. Protein sequence: CASTTQGGLNQPQHF.

A single count supports this clone. This chain links TRBV7-3 with TRBJ2-1; 9 nucleotides agree with TRBD1. CDR3 size: 15 residues. Germline CDR1 and CDR2: SGHTA and FQGTGA. Unmatched junction bases numbered 4, after V lost 5 bases and J lost 2 bases. CDR3 residues: CASSRGTGTYNEQFF. For the CDR3, the DNA is TGTGCCAGCAGCCGCGGGACAGGGACCTACAATGAGCAGTTCTTC.

The chain recombines TRBV30 with TRBJ1-2; a possible D gene is TRBD1 (5 bases). Trimming cost V 0 bases and J 3 bases, with 8 bases left between them. This CDR3 comprises 13 residues. Germline-derived CDR1 and CDR2 are GTSNPN and SVGIG (reference sequence). The chain's CDR3 is CAWSVTGDYGYTF. CDR3 bases: TGTGCCTGGAGTGTAACAGGAGACTATGGCTACACCTTC.

The chain joins TRBV19 to TRBJ1-1, with no clear D. The germline CDR1 and CDR2 sequences are LNHDA and SQIVND (reference sequence). This CDR3 region has 15 residues. The germline V and J ends were trimmed by 3 bases and 1 base, with 12 bases remaining between them. The CDR3 DNA follows: TGTGCCAGTAGTATCCGCCCGACACCGAACACTGAAGCTTTCTTT. It specifies CASSIRPTPNTEAFF. The full variable domain, rest sourced from reference TRBV19 and TRBJ1-1, is DGGITQSPKYLFRKEGQNVTLSCEQNLNHDAMYWYRQDPGQGLRLIYYSQIVNDFQKGDIAEGYSVSREKKESFPLTVTSAQKNPTAFYLCASSIRPTPNTEAFFGQGTRLTVV.

CDR3 nucleotide sequence: TGTGCCAGCAGCCCCCGGCCGGCCATGAACACTGAAGCTTTCTTT. This translates into CASSPRPAMNTEAFF. The chain links TRBV11-1 to TRBJ1-1; no definite D call. Germline CDR1 and CDR2: SGHAT and FQDESV (reference sequence). Deletions cut 5 bases from V and 0 bases from J, with 13 bases between. This CDR3 spans 15 amino acids.

The chain joins TRBV2 to TRBJ2-7; D not resolved. Germline-derived CDR1 and CDR2 are SNHLY and FYNNEI. The CDR3 sequence is 15 residues long. V lost 4 bases and J lost 0, with 13 bases in between. CDR3 coding DNA: TGTGCCAGCAGTGGGAACCCCCTCTCCTCCTACGAGCAGTACTTC. It codes for CASSGNPLSSYEQYF.

The genes are TRBV5-5 and TRBJ2-4, with D perhaps assigned TRBD1 or TRBD2 (5 bases each). Trimming cost V 4 bases and J 15 bases, with 14 bases left between them. The CDR3 has 11 amino acids. Germline assignment: CDR1 SGHKS and CDR2 YYEKEE (reference sequence). CDR3 amino acids: CASSPGPGRYF. The CDR3 DNA follows: TGTGCCAGCAGCCCGGGACCGGGGAGGTACTTC.

The chain recombines TRBV7-2 with TRBJ2-3, with a tentative D call TRBD1 (5 bases). CDR3 size: 16 residues. Germline V gives CDR1 SGHTA, CDR2 FQGNSA. V was cut by 1 base and J by 2 bases, with 13 bases left in between. Here the CDR3 reads CASSLVGQGFTDTQYF. The CDR3 DNA sequence: TGTGCCAGCAGCTTAGTAGGTCAGGGTTTCACAGATACGCAGTATTTT.

This chain joins TRBV5-1 and TRBJ1-2; 7 nucleotides match TRBD1. Per the germline V gene, CDR1 is SGHRS and CDR2 is YFSETQ. The CDR3 extends over 13 amino acids. V shed 3 bases and J 2 bases; nucleotides not matched to a gene: 1. CDR3: CASSSGQNYGYTF. In DNA form, the CDR3 reads TGCGCCAGCAGCTCGGGACAGAACTATGGCTACACCTTC.

The chain uses TRBV7-9 and TRBJ1-4; D ambiguous. Germline V gene data show CDR1 as SEHNR and CDR2 as FQNEAQ (reference sequence). The CDR3 is 15 amino acids. The V end was cut by 3 bases, the J end by 5 bases, with 13 bases between. CDR3 sequence reads: CASSFSGGRNEKLFF. CDR3 nucleotide sequence: TGTGCCAGCAGCTTCTCAGGTGGGAGGAATGAAAAACTGTTTTTT.

The chain couples TRBV27 to TRBJ2-7, with 12 positions matching TRBD2. V lost 8 bases, J lost 0 bases, and 11 bases stayed unmatched. The germline gives CDR1 MNHEY, CDR2 SMNVEV (reference sequence). The CDR3 consists of 17 residues. CDR3 coding DNA: TGTGCCAGCGGCCGGCTAGCGGGAGGGTGGAGCTCCTACGAGCAGTACTTC. It encodes CASGRLAGGWSSYEQYF.

The chain links TRBV5-4 to TRBJ2-2; unclear D gene. The CDR3 is made up of 14 amino acids. V shed 5 bases and J shed 3 bases, with 11 bases lying between them. Germline V gives CDR1 SGHNT, CDR2 YYREEE (reference sequence). The CDR3 here is CASRVREYTGELFF. For the CDR3, the DNA is TGTGCCAGCAGGGTCCGCGAATACACCGGGGAGCTGTTTTTT.

The rearrangement uses TRBV7-2 and TRBJ1-4; the match to TRBD1 covers 8 bases. The V gene's germline CDR1 is SGHTA and CDR2 FQGNSA. The CDR3 consists of 14 residues. V lost 5 bases to trimming and J lost 4 bases; unmatched junction nucleotides: 3. The CDR3 coding sequence is TGTGCCAGCAGCCGCGGACAGGGTAATGAAAAACTGTTTTTT. Translated: CASSRGQGNEKLFF.

Only one count was recorded for this clone. The genes are TRBV6-1 and TRBJ2-7, with 8 nucleotides matching TRBD2. The length of the CDR3 is 14 residues. The ends lost 6 bases at V and 6 bases at J; junction bases unmatched: 10. Germline CDR1 and CDR2: MNHNS and SASEGT. The CDR3 sequence is CASRTIAGRFEQYF. CDR3 DNA: TGTGCCAGCAGGACCATAGCGGGAAGGTTCGAGCAGTACTTC.

This clone was counted once. The genes are TRBV18 and TRBJ2-1; D perhaps matches TRBD1 (6 bases). This CDR3 is 14 amino acids long. Germline V gene lookup returns CDR1 KGHSH and CDR2 LQKENI. V gave up 3 bases and J gave up 10 bases, with 16 bases separating them. The CDR3 region is CASSPSKGVWEQFF. Written as DNA, the CDR3 is TGTGCCAGCTCACCGTCAAAGGGGGTCTGGGAGCAGTTCTTC.

This clone has more than one count but fewer than ten. The chain couples TRBV4-1 to TRBJ2-3; D is undetermined. V was trimmed by 1 base and J by 0 bases, leaving 14 bases between them. The germline V gene encodes CDR1 MGHRA and CDR2 YSYEKL. This CDR3 region has 17 residues. The CDR3 loop reads CASSQGHLATSTDTQYF. CDR3 DNA sequence: TGCGCCAGCAGCCAAGGACACTTGGCAACTAGCACAGATACGCAGTATTTT.

The genes are TRBV19 and TRBJ2-5, with a tentative D call TRBD2 (5 bases). The CDR3 has 13 amino acids. V was shortened by 9 bases and J by 4 bases, with 15 bases between the two germline ends. Germline CDR1 reads LNHDA; CDR2 reads SQIVND (reference sequence). The chain's CDR3 is CASRERGRETQYF. CDR3 nucleotide sequence: TGTGCCAGCCGAGAAAGAGGGCGAGAGACCCAGTACTTC.

This clone was observed a few times. V usage is TRBV7-3 and J usage is TRBJ1-1, with D unresolved. Germline CDR1 reads SGHTA; CDR2 reads FQGTGA. The CDR3 spans 13 residues. Between the trimmed V and J ends, which lost 7 bases and 0 bases, there was a span of 9 bases. The CDR3 DNA sequence: TGTGCCAGCAAATGGGGAGTGAACACTGAAGCTTTCTTT. Amino acid sequence: CASKWGVNTEAFF.

The rearrangement joins TRBV2 to TRBJ1-1; 10 bases align to TRBD1. Trimming removed 8 bases from V and 10 bases from J; junction bases left unmatched: 7. Germline CDR1 SNHLY, CDR2 FYNNEI. This CDR3 is 12 amino acids long. The CDR3: CASRGQGETAFF. The CDR3 DNA reads TGTGCCAGCCGAGGACAGGGGGAAACAGCTTTCTTT.

V gene TRBV28 combines with J gene TRBJ2-3; weak D call: TRBD1 (5 bases). V lost 4 bases to trimming and J lost 4 bases, with 18 bases between them. Germline V gene sequence: CDR1 MDHEN, CDR2 SYDVKM. The CDR3 loop spans 16 amino acids. The CDR3 DNA follows: TGTGCCAGCAGTTGGGTAGGGCAGGGTGCTGCAGATACGCAGTATTTT. Translating it yields CASSWVGQGAADTQYF.

The chain is built from TRBV27 and TRBJ1-1, with unresolved D. The CDR3 length is 13 residues. V was cut by 3 bases and J by 1 base, with 6 bases left in between. CDR1 MNHEY and CDR2 SMNVEV come from the germline V gene (reference sequence). The CDR3 sequence is CASSFGGNTEAFF. The DNA for the CDR3 is TGTGCCAGCAGTTTTGGCGGGAACACTGAAGCTTTCTTT.

V usage is TRBV5-1 and J usage is TRBJ2-5; perhaps D is TRBD1 or TRBD2 (5 bases each). The CDR3 has 13 amino acids. Trimming took 1 base from V and 4 from J, leaving 8 bases between them. Germline CDR1 SGHRS, CDR2 YFSETQ. The CDR3: CASSLTGAETQYF. The CDR3 coding sequence is TGCGCCAGCAGCTTGACCGGGGCAGAGACCCAGTACTTC.